The source of this T cell receptor (beta chain) is a study of human T cells and chemical hapten exposure. Study-level information: Patch tests applied 0.01% DPC to the upper back and were scored after 6 days. Study-wide results and limits: Expanded TCRs produced significantly more large CDR3 similarity clusters than controls did. Following DPC sensitization, TCRs present above 1 in 1000 frequency showed no change.

Trimming took off 0 bases at V and 4 bases at J, with 2 bases between the two ends. Per germline, CDR1 SGHKS and CDR2 YYEKEE (reference sequence). This CDR3 spans 12 amino acids. This clonotype showed up many times. Its target is unknown. TCRdb independently ran MiXCR on the RACE reads; one entry per CDR3 protein. The table records about 190,000 distinct CDR3 sequences, around 23% of them present only once. The time point here: patch test 3, about 24 weeks after DPC sensitization. Documented treatment: therapeutic diphenylcyclopropenone sensitization with weekly scalp DPC. The starting material, unfractionated whole blood, was used for total RNA extraction.

The starting material was whole blood, obtained in connection with sensitization to the hapten diphenylcyclopropenone (DPC). The chain recombines TRBV5-5 with TRBJ1-3; D not certain. The sequence was collected from a woman in her thirties or forties with alopecia areata. Some clones in this sample may be carry-over from other donors' samples. CDR3 nucleotides: TGTGCCAGCAGCTTGGAAGGAAACACCATATATTTT. As protein: CASSLEGNTIYF. Complete variable domain (other parts from reference TRBV5-5 and TRBJ1-3): DAGVTQSPTHLIKTRGQQVTLRCSPISGHKSVSWYQQVLGQGPQFIFQYYEKEERGRGNFPDRFSARQFPNYSSELNVNALLLGDSALYLCASSLEGNTIYFGEGSWLTVV.